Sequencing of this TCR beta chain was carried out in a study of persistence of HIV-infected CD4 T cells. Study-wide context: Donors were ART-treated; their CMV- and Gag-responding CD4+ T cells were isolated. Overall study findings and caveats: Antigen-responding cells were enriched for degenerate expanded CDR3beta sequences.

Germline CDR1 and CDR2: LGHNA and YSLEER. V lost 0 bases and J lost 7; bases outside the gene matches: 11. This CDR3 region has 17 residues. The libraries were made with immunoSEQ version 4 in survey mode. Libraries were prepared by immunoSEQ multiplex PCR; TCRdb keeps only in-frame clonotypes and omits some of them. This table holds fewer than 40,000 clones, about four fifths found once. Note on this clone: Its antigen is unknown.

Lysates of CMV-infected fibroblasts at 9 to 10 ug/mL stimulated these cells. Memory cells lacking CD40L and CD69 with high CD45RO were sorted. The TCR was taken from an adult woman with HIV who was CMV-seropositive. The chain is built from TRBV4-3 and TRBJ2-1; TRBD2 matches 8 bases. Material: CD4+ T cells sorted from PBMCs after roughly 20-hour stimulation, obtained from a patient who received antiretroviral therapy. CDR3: CASSQERYGGATNEQFF. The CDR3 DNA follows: TGCGCCAGCAGCCAAGAGAGATACGGGGGGGCAACAAATGAGCAGTTCTTC.